A single sample gave rise to the 32 T cell receptor beta chains below, sequenced in a study of T-cell memory formation after mild COVID-19. TCRdb independently ran MiXCR on the 5' RACE reads; one entry per CDR3 protein. This table holds approximately 210,000 distinct CDR3 sequences, 10% found once. The sample was PBMCs or a T cell subset sorted from them (not recorded which). These TCRs come from a man aged 18 to 30 who had mild COVID-19 (a few samples of this study predate the infection). Cell type and time point are not known.

This chain joins TRBV20-1 and TRBJ1-6; D is unclear. The CDR3 is made up of 17 amino acids. V shed 0 bases and J shed 0 bases, with 12 bases lying between them. Germline V gene sequence: CDR1 DFQATT, CDR2 SNEGSKA (reference sequence). As DNA, the CDR3 is TGCAGTGCTAGAGATCCTGACGGGAGCTCCTATAATTCACCCCTCCACTTT. Protein product: CSARDPDGSSYNSPLHF.

V gene TRBV24-1 combines with J gene TRBJ2-2; 10 nucleotides align to TRBD1. The CDR3 runs 16 residues. The V gene end was trimmed by 3 bases and the J gene end by 6 bases; junction bases not matched to a gene: 6. The germline gives CDR1 KGHDR, CDR2 SFDVKD. CDR3 sequence reads: CATSDPRTGGSGELFF. Written as DNA, the CDR3 is TGTGCCACCAGTGATCCGCGGACAGGGGGGTCCGGGGAGCTGTTTTTT.

The table lists this clonotype with a few counts. The chain links TRBV7-9 to TRBJ2-2; 7 bases agree with TRBD2. V trimming: 0 bases; J trimming: 2 bases; junction bases outside the gene matches: 6. The germline V gene encodes CDR1 SEHNR and CDR2 FQNEAQ (reference sequence). The CDR3 is 17 amino acids. As DNA, the CDR3 is TGTGCCAGCAGCTTAGCCGGGACTACCACAAACACCGGGGAGCTGTTTTTT. Translated, it gives CASSLAGTTTNTGELFF.

There are a few counts of this clonotype. The chain carries TRBV7-2 and TRBJ2-3; 7 bases align to TRBD2. The CDR3 length is 16 residues. The V and J ends lost 5 bases and 2 bases, in that order; junction bases with no gene match: 10. The germline V gene has CDR1 SGHTA and CDR2 FQGNSA. DNA for the CDR3: TGTGCCAGCAGCCCCCAAGCGGGGACGTACACAGATACGCAGTATTTT. Protein sequence: CASSPQAGTYTDTQYF.

This clonotype was counted at least ten times. The genes are TRBV4-3 and TRBJ2-2; D gene unclear. The CDR3 contains 13 residues. Germline CDR1 reads LGHNA; CDR2 reads YSLEER. Trimming left V 3 bases short and J 4 bases short, with 6 bases between. The CDR3 is CASSQLFTGELFF. The DNA of the CDR3 is TGCGCCAGCAGCCAGCTCTTCACCGGGGAGCTGTTTTTT.

This clonotype has just a few counts. The chain employs TRBV6-1 and TRBJ2-5; 7 bases are shared with TRBD2. Per the germline V gene, CDR1 is MNHNS and CDR2 is SASEGT. There are 13 residues in the CDR3. V lost 7 bases, J lost 2 bases, and 4 bases stayed unmatched. DNA of the CDR3: TGTGCCAGCAACCAACTAGCGCAAGAGACCCAGTACTTC. It yields the protein CASNQLAQETQYF.

This clonotype was detected only a few times. The rearrangement uses TRBV10-3 and TRBJ1-5; 9 nucleotides align to TRBD1. This CDR3 spans 17 amino acids. J lost 0 bases, V lost 6 bases, and 9 bases had no gene match. In germline, CDR1 is ENHRY, CDR2 SYGVKD. The CDR3 loop reads CAIREGQGSGSNQPQHF. The CDR3, as DNA: TGTGCCATCAGGGAGGGACAGGGATCGGGTAGCAATCAGCCCCAGCATTTT.

The CDR3 sequence: CASSFSQTDTQYF. The CDR3 bases are TGTGCCAGCAGCTTTTCCCAGACAGATACGCAGTATTTT. V is TRBV5-6 and J is TRBJ2-3; D unresolved. The CDR3 totals 13 residues. V shed 2 bases and J shed 3 bases, with 7 bases lying between them. CDR1 and CDR2 (germline): SGHDT, YYEEEE.

This chain joins TRBV6-5 and TRBJ2-5; perhaps D is TRBD1 or TRBD2 (5 bases each). The CDR3 loop spans 18 amino acids. Trimming removed 0 bases at V and 4 bases at J, with 21 bases between. The germline V gene has CDR1 MNHEY and CDR2 SVGAGI. The CDR3, as DNA: TGTGCCAGCAGTTACTCCGGATACCTGGGTGCAGGGAGAGAGACCCAGTACTTC. Its translation is CASSYSGYLGAGRETQYF.

This chain connects TRBV24-1 to TRBJ1-2, with D perhaps matching TRBD1 (5 bases). The CDR3 length is 13 residues. Germline CDR1 and CDR2: KGHDR and SFDVKD. Trimming stripped 4 bases from V and 4 bases from J, with 9 bases between. This CDR3 is CATSDGGGYGYTF. DNA for the CDR3: TGTGCCACCAGTGACGGGGGAGGCTATGGCTACACCTTC.

This clonotype was counted a few times. The J gene is TRBJ1-2, the V gene TRBV4-1, with no clear D. V lost 0 bases to trimming and J lost 1 base, with 6 bases between them. The germline V gene encodes CDR1 MGHRA and CDR2 YSYEKL. There are 14 residues in the CDR3. The CDR3 is CASSQDGLNYGYTF. The CDR3 region has the DNA TGCGCCAGCAGCCAAGACGGACTTAACTATGGCTACACCTTC.

V usage is TRBV12-3 or TRBV12-4 and J usage is TRBJ2-1; no definite D call. V lost 3 bases and J lost 9, with 6 bases in between. The CDR3 extends over 11 amino acids. CDR3 coding DNA: TGTGCCAGCAGTTTTGTAATTGAGCAGTTCTTC. Residues: CASSFVIEQFF.

The chain joins TRBV29-1 to TRBJ2-7; D may be TRBD1 (6 bases). The germline CDR1 and CDR2 sequences are SQVTM and ANQGSEA. V dropped 4 bases and J dropped 1 base, with 11 bases sitting between them. This CDR3 is built from 13 residues. CDR3 loop: CSVAGTGSYEQYF. The CDR3 nucleotides read TGCAGCGTTGCCGGCACAGGGTCCTACGAGCAGTACTTC.

The gene calls are TRBV29-1 and TRBJ2-3; perhaps TRBD2 as D (7 bases). Germline CDR1 is SQVTM and CDR2 is ANQGSEA. V lost 3 bases and J 3 bases, leaving 16 bases between the germline ends. The CDR3 is 15 residues long. CDR3 DNA sequence: TGCAGCGTTGACAGGCCGGGGGGCCTGACAGATACGCAGTATTTT. It translates to CSVDRPGGLTDTQYF.

V usage is TRBV6-6 and J usage is TRBJ1-1; D unresolved. Germline V gene sequence: CDR1 MNHNY, CDR2 SVGAGI (reference sequence). CDR3 length equals 15 residues. V was clipped by 2 bases and J by 6 bases, with 16 bases between them. For the CDR3, the DNA is TGTGCCAGCAGTTACCCTGGTTTGCTGGACGCTGAAGCTTTCTTT. This gives the protein CASSYPGLLDAEAFF.

This clonotype was seen more than once but under ten times. The V gene is TRBV2, the J gene TRBJ2-2; 11 nucleotides align to TRBD2. The CDR3 is made up of 15 amino acids. The ends lost 9 bases at V and 4 bases at J; junction bases unmatched: 7. Germline values: CDR1 SNHLY, CDR2 FYNNEI. In DNA form, the CDR3 reads TGTGCCAGGGGTACTAGCGGGGGTTTCACCGGGGAGCTGTTTTTT. The encoded protein is CARGTSGGFTGELFF.

The rearrangement links TRBV5-8 to TRBJ2-5; 8 nucleotides align to TRBD2. Germline-derived CDR1 and CDR2 are SGHTS and YDEGEE. The CDR3 runs 16 residues. The trim removed 6 bases at V and 5 bases at J, leaving 15 bases unmatched. CDR3 nucleotides: TGTGCCAGCAACCTCCCGGGGGGGCCGGGGCTGGAGACCCAGTACTTC. Its protein product is CASNLPGGPGLETQYF.

This chain links TRBV6-2 or TRBV6-3 with TRBJ2-1, with TRBD2 matching 11 bases. V trimming: 2 bases; J trimming: 9 bases; junction bases outside the gene matches: 3. Germline CDR1 reads MNHEY; CDR2 reads SVGEGT. This CDR3 has 14 amino acids. Here the CDR3 reads CASSYLAGGTEQFF. The DNA for the CDR3 is TGTGCCAGCAGTTACCTAGCGGGGGGAACTGAGCAGTTCTTC.

Only a few counts were recorded for this clonotype. The chain couples TRBV29-1 to TRBJ2-5; a weak D match, TRBD1 (5 bases). The ends were cut back, 6 bases at V and 0 bases at J, with 11 bases in the middle. This CDR3 region has 13 residues. Germline CDR1 is SQVTM and CDR2 is ANQGSEA. The CDR3, as DNA: TGCAGCGTGGCCAACAGGTACCAAGAGACCCAGTACTTC. Protein: CSVANRYQETQYF.

This rearrangement joins TRBV5-4 to TRBJ2-7; weak D call: TRBD2 (5 bases). This CDR3 contains 15 residues. V was shortened by 4 bases and J by 6 bases, with 20 bases between the two germline ends. Germline CDR1 SGHNT, CDR2 YYREEE (reference sequence). CDR3 nucleotide sequence: TGTGCCAGCAGCCCCTGGGCCCTTAAAGGGAGCGAGCAGTACTTC. Translating it yields CASSPWALKGSEQYF.

In its sample, this clonotype was seen a few times. V gene TRBV29-1 combines with J gene TRBJ1-1; 7 positions match TRBD1. V lost 7 bases and J lost 0; bases outside the gene matches: 5. The CDR3 is made up of 13 amino acids. Per the germline V gene, CDR1 is SQVTM and CDR2 is ANQGSEA. This CDR3 is CSATGQMNTEAFF. CDR3 nucleotide sequence: TGCAGCGCGACGGGACAGATGAACACTGAAGCTTTCTTT.

The CDR3 bases are TGTGCCAGCAGCCGACAAGACATGAACACTGAAGCTTTCTTT. This sequence encodes CASSRQDMNTEAFF. The chain joins TRBV4-2 to TRBJ1-1; D is uncertain. The CDR3 runs 14 residues. The V end lost 4 bases, the J end lost 0 bases, and 9 bases lay between the germline ends. Germline values: CDR1 LGHNA, CDR2 YNFKEQ.

This clonotype was seen repeatedly, ten times or more. The chain couples TRBV4-1 to TRBJ1-2; D not certain. Looked up from germline, CDR1 is MGHRA and CDR2 is YSYEKL. The CDR3 covers 18 residues. The ends were cut back, 2 bases at V and 4 bases at J, with 23 bases in the middle. The CDR3 DNA reads as TGCGCCAGCAGCCAAACGTACCCTCAGGTGCTAGTTGGCTATGGCTACACCTTC. It is translated as CASSQTYPQVLVGYGYTF.

This clonotype was observed many times. The chain employs TRBV5-1 and TRBJ2-7, with D perhaps matching TRBD1 (5 bases). Trimming removed 4 bases from V and 2 bases from J, with 16 bases in between. The CDR3 consists of 15 residues. The germline gives CDR1 SGHRS, CDR2 YFSETQ. The CDR3 DNA reads TGCGCCAGCAGCCCGGACACTTATGTGACCTACGAGCAGTACTTC. This sequence encodes CASSPDTYVTYEQYF.

This chain links TRBV2 with TRBJ2-5; D unclear. With 6 bases removed from V and 4 bases from J, the gap between germline ends came to 9 bases. This CDR3 comprises 12 residues. Germline CDR1 SNHLY, CDR2 FYNNEI. The CDR3 is CASRAEGETQYF. The CDR3 bases are TGTGCCAGCAGGGCTGAAGGAGAGACCCAGTACTTC.

V gene TRBV9 combines with J gene TRBJ1-1, with 7 bases fitting TRBD1. Trimming cost V 0 bases and J 4 bases; bases outside gene matches: 6. The CDR3 extends over 15 amino acids. Germline V lookup: CDR1 SGDLS, CDR2 YYNGEE. Here the CDR3 DNA reads TGTGCCAGCAGCGTAGGGAAAGGGGGCACCACTGAAGCTTTCTTT. Protein product: CASSVGKGGTTEAFF.

The gene calls are TRBV5-1 and TRBJ2-2; 7 bases are shared with TRBD1. The trim removed 4 bases at V and 3 bases at J, leaving 6 bases unmatched. The CDR3 runs to 15 residues. The germline V gene has CDR1 SGHRS and CDR2 YFSETQ. CDR3 nucleotides: TGCGCCAGCAGCATGAGGACAGGAGACACCGGGGAGCTGTTTTTT. Amino acid sequence: CASSMRTGDTGELFF.

The chain joins TRBV7-3 to TRBJ2-6, with TRBD1 as a possible D gene (6 bases). V dropped 7 bases and J dropped 6 bases, with 13 bases sitting between them. Germline CDR1 reads SGHTA; CDR2 reads FQGTGA. CDR3 length: 14 amino acids. CDR3 DNA: TGTGCCAGCAAACCGGCAGGGGCGGCCAACGTCCTGACTTTC. Translation: CASKPAGAANVLTF.

This clonotype has a handful of counts. J is TRBJ2-2 and V is TRBV21-1; the table gives TRBD1 as D, unverified against the DNA. TRBV21-1 counts as a pseudogene. The CDR3 has 15 amino acids. In DNA, the CDR3 is TGTGCCAGCAGCAAGCACAGGGTGGCCACCGGGGAGCTGTTTTTT. It is translated as CASSKHRVATGELFF.

The chain couples TRBV29-1 to TRBJ2-4; 9 bases are shared with TRBD1. The junction had 10 bases not matched to a gene; V was cut back by 4 bases and J by 0 bases. This CDR3 region has 17 residues. CDR1 and CDR2 from the germline V gene are SQVTM and ANQGSEA. The CDR3 region is CSVVGQGARLAKNIQYF. The CDR3 nucleotides are TGCAGCGTTGTGGGACAGGGAGCCCGTCTAGCCAAAAACATTCAGTACTTC.

The chain has TRBV7-8 and TRBJ1-1, with D uncertain. The CDR3 consists of 11 residues. Germline loops: CDR1 SGHVS, CDR2 FQNEAQ. Deletions cut 5 bases from V and 4 bases from J, with 5 bases between. The DNA of the CDR3 is TGTGCCAGCAGCCCCCGCACTGAAGCTTTCTTT. Protein sequence: CASSPRTEAFF.

The chain is built from TRBV10-3 and TRBJ1-2; 8 bases are a match to TRBD1. There are 17 residues in the CDR3. The germline gives CDR1 ENHRY, CDR2 SYGVKD. With 3 bases clipped from V and 8 bases from J, the junction kept 17 bases outside the gene matches. The CDR3 loop reads CAISEGGTGYIHSGYTF. CDR3 bases: TGTGCCATCAGTGAAGGGGGGACAGGATATATACATTCCGGCTACACCTTC.